Listed here are 32 T cell receptor beta chains from one sample, sequenced in a study of T cell repertoires in cytomegalovirus infection. MiXCR, applied by TCRdb to the reads, yields one record per CDR3 protein. The sample shows some 130,000 distinct CDR3 sequences, about 32% of them seen only once. Their target antigens are unknown. Specimen: CD8+ T cells from cultured PBMCs, collected from culture after CMV antigen stimulation. The receptors shown here come from a human donor in good health (CMV status not recorded). Some clones in this sample may be carry-over from other donors' samples.

This clonotype was seen a few times. V usage is TRBV14 and J usage is TRBJ2-7; 8 bases align to TRBD2. V lost 1 base, J lost 0 bases, and 14 bases stayed unmatched. Germline V CDR1 and CDR2: SGHDN, FVKESK. The CDR3 length is 19 residues. The CDR3: CASSQAYEISGVYSYEQYF. DNA for the CDR3: TGTGCCAGCAGCCAAGCTTACGAGATTAGCGGGGTGTACTCCTACGAGCAGTACTTC.

To note about this clonotype: Here the CDR3 omits its conserved ending phenylalanine or tryptophan, so a read error is the likely source. J is TRBJ2-7 and V is TRBV28, with D unresolved. The CDR3 has 14 residues. V was pared by 6 bases and J by 3 bases, with 15 bases between. The germline V gene has CDR1 MDHEN and CDR2 SYDVKM. The CDR3 DNA reads TGTGCCAGCAGCCGACCAGGACCCTACTACGAGCAGTACATC. It translates to CASSRPGPYYEQYI.

In its sample, this clonotype was seen a few times. The chain is built from TRBV27 and TRBJ1-1; the D gene is possibly TRBD1 (6 bases). Germline assignment: CDR1 MNHEY and CDR2 SMNVEV (reference sequence). This CDR3 comprises 14 residues. V lost 1 base to trimming and J lost 5 bases, with 11 bases between them. The CDR3 sequence: CASSLLGGGTEAFF. The CDR3 region has the DNA TGTGCCAGCAGTTTATTAGGGGGAGGAACTGAAGCTTTCTTT.

This clonotype occurred a few times. J is TRBJ2-7 and V is TRBV7-9; TRBD2 matches at 10 bases. V trimming: 4 bases; J trimming: 0 bases; junction bases outside the gene matches: 3. There are 15 residues in the CDR3. CDR1 SEHNR and CDR2 FQNEAQ come from the germline V gene (reference sequence). The CDR3 here is CASSSTSGYSYEQYF. CDR3 sequence (DNA): TGTGCCAGCAGCTCGACTAGCGGGTACTCCTACGAGCAGTACTTC.

This clonotype was observed a few times. V usage is TRBV6-2 or TRBV6-3 and J usage is TRBJ1-2; D possibly corresponds to TRBD1 (5 bases). Trimming stripped 8 bases from V and 4 bases from J, with 17 bases between. The CDR3 has 14 residues. Germline CDR1 reads MNHEY; CDR2 reads SVGEGT. Here the CDR3 DNA reads TGTGCCAGCGGGGCGGAAACGGGACTCTATGGCTACACCTTC. Its translation is CASGAETGLYGYTF.

V gene TRBV2 combines with J gene TRBJ2-7; D possibly corresponds to TRBD1 (6 bases). This CDR3 is 14 amino acids long. The germline CDR1 and CDR2 sequences are SNHLY and FYNNEI. The V end lost 7 bases, the J end lost 3 bases, and 16 bases lay between the germline ends. The CDR3 sequence: CASTPRRGYYEQYF. The CDR3 nucleotides read TGTGCCAGCACCCCCCGAAGGGGGTACTACGAGCAGTACTTC.

The V call is TRBV7-2, the J call TRBJ1-2; D is unresolved. The V end lost 7 bases, the J end lost 6 bases, and 15 bases lay between the germline ends. CDR1 is SGHTA, CDR2 FQGNSA, per germline. This CDR3 has 13 amino acids. CDR3: CASKSGSNDGYTF. The DNA for the CDR3 is TGTGCCAGCAAATCCGGCTCCAACGATGGCTACACCTTC.

This clonotype is labeled medium-sized. V usage is TRBV7-2 and J usage is TRBJ1-2; 7 bases are a match to TRBD1. There are 15 residues in the CDR3. J was trimmed by 0 bases and V by 5 bases; bases with no gene match: 6. Germline-derived CDR1 and CDR2 are SGHTA and FQGNSA. The CDR3 loop is CASSRDSKPNYGYTF. The CDR3 DNA sequence: TGTGCCAGCAGCAGGGACAGCAAACCTAACTATGGCTACACCTTC. The whole variable domain, filled in from reference TRBV7-2 and TRBJ1-2, reads GAGVSQSPSNKVTEKGKDVELRCDPISGHTALYWYRQSLGQGLEFLIYFQGNSAPDKSGLPSDRFSAERTGGSVSTLTIQRTQQEDSAVYLCASSRDSKPNYGYTFGSGTRLTVV.

This clonotype was seen more than once but under ten times. V gene TRBV14 combines with J gene TRBJ2-2, with D possibly matching TRBD1 (5 bases). CDR1 SGHDN and CDR2 FVKESK come from the germline V gene. CDR3 size: 15 residues. Trimming took 4 bases from V and 6 from J, leaving 15 bases between them. CDR3 DNA: TGTGCCAGCAGCCCAGACAGTAGGGTGTCCGGGGAGCTGTTTTTT. This codes for CASSPDSRVSGELFF.

The V call is TRBV4-1, the J call TRBJ2-3, with D possibly matching TRBD2 (5 bases). Trimming removed 1 base at V and 4 bases at J, with 12 bases between. There are 15 residues in the CDR3. The germline V gene encodes CDR1 MGHRA and CDR2 YSYEKL. CDR3 in amino acids: CASSQVSGSPDTQYF. In nucleotides, the CDR3 is TGCGCCAGCAGCCAAGTATCTGGGAGCCCAGATACGCAGTATTTT.

V is TRBV10-2 and J is TRBJ2-3; possible D gene TRBD2, 6 bases. CDR3 length: 15 amino acids. Germline V gene sequence: CDR1 WSHSY, CDR2 SAAADI. Trimming took off 1 base at V and 1 base at J, with 9 bases between the two ends. The DNA for the CDR3 is TGCGCCAGCAGTGAGTGGCGGGGAGGCACAGATACGCAGTATTTT. Protein sequence: CASSEWRGGTDTQYF.

The rearrangement links TRBV29-1 to TRBJ2-3, with 8 bases that match TRBD2. Losses at the gene ends were 3 bases for V and 4 bases for J; bases not matched to a gene: 9. In germline, CDR1 is SQVTM, CDR2 ANQGSEA. This CDR3 has 15 amino acids. The CDR3 nucleotides are TGCAGCGTTGAGAACGGGGGGGCGGGTTCAGATACGCAGTATTTT. It codes for CSVENGGAGSDTQYF.

This clonotype occurred many times. The CDR3 nucleotides read TGTGCCAGCAGCTTAGACAGATCCTACGAGCAGTACTTC. Residues: CASSLDRSYEQYF. V usage is TRBV7-6 and J usage is TRBJ2-7; no reliable D call. The CDR3 runs to 13 residues. The ends were cut back, 1 base at V and 1 base at J, with 5 bases in the middle. Germline-derived CDR1 and CDR2 are SGHVS and FNYEAQ.

This chain uses TRBV4-1 with TRBJ2-1; the match to TRBD2 covers 7 bases. Germline CDR1 and CDR2: MGHRA and YSYEKL. The CDR3 has 14 amino acids. V lost 0 bases, J lost 10 bases, and 6 bases stayed unmatched. CDR3 region: CASSQDLRGGEQFF. In DNA, the CDR3 is TGCGCCAGCAGCCAAGATCTCCGGGGAGGGGAGCAGTTCTTC.

A single count supports this clonotype. This chain connects TRBV2 to TRBJ1-2, with a possible D match to TRBD1 (5 bases). This CDR3 is 18 amino acids long. V dropped 0 bases and J dropped 5 bases, with 22 bases sitting between them. Per the germline V gene, CDR1 is SNHLY and CDR2 is FYNNEI. The CDR3 reads CASSEAYLPGPQQYGYTF. The CDR3 DNA is TGTGCCAGCAGTGAAGCGTACCTACCGGGACCTCAGCAGTATGGCTACACCTTC. The whole variable domain, remainder taken from reference TRBV2 and TRBJ1-2, is EPEVTQTPSHQVTQMGQEVILRCVPISNHLYFYWYRQILGQKVEFLVSFYNNEISEKSEIFDDQFSVERPDGSNFTLKIRSTKLEDSAMYFCASSEAYLPGPQQYGYTFGSGTRLTVV.

J is TRBJ2-1 and V is TRBV4-1, with D tentatively TRBD2 (5 bases). The CDR3 contains 16 residues. Per the germline V gene, CDR1 is MGHRA and CDR2 is YSYEKL. V was shortened by 1 base and J by 3 bases, with 13 bases between the two germline ends. CDR3 region: CASSQVDGEFYNEQFF. Written as DNA, the CDR3 is TGCGCCAGCAGCCAAGTCGACGGGGAGTTCTACAATGAGCAGTTCTTC.

The V and J genes are TRBV27 and TRBJ1-1; 8 bases align to TRBD1. V gave up 2 bases and J gave up 4 bases; unmatched junction bases: 3. CDR1 is MNHEY, CDR2 SMNVEV, per germline (reference sequence). The CDR3 spans 14 residues. The CDR3 sequence: CASSLPDRVTEAFF. CDR3 DNA sequence: TGTGCCAGCAGTTTACCGGACAGGGTCACTGAAGCTTTCTTT.

This chain joins TRBV24-1 and TRBJ2-1; the match to TRBD2 covers 9 bases. V lost 6 bases, J lost 5 bases, and 7 bases stayed unmatched. Germline lookup yields CDR1 KGHDR and CDR2 SFDVKD. This CDR3 region has 15 residues. The CDR3 DNA is TGTGCCACCAGTCCGAGCGGGGGGTCAGACAATGAGCAGTTCTTC. Amino acid sequence: CATSPSGGSDNEQFF.

In its sample, this clonotype was seen a few times. The chain uses TRBV20-1 and TRBJ1-1; 8 positions agree with TRBD1. This CDR3 is built from 16 residues. CDR1 is DFQATT and CDR2 is SNEGSKA in the germline V gene (reference sequence). With V trimmed by 3 bases and J by 1 base, 10 bases remained unmatched. Written as DNA, the CDR3 is TGCAGTGCTAGGGGCAGGGGGCCAAGTGGGAACACTGAAGCTTTCTTT. Protein product: CSARGRGPSGNTEAFF.

V usage is TRBV7-9 and J usage is TRBJ2-7; D might be TRBD1 or TRBD2, each matching 5 bases. The germline V and J ends were trimmed by 5 bases and 2 bases, with 13 bases remaining between them. Germline values: CDR1 SEHNR, CDR2 FQNEAQ (reference sequence). CDR3 length: 14 amino acids. The CDR3 sequence: CASSVNRDPYEQYF. The CDR3 bases are TGTGCCAGCAGCGTTAACCGGGACCCCTACGAGCAGTACTTC.

This clonotype appeared a single time. The V and J genes are TRBV7-6 and TRBJ1-6, with D uncertain. Germline values: CDR1 SGHVS, CDR2 FNYEAQ. V was pared by 4 bases and J by 7 bases, with 11 bases between. This CDR3 contains 14 residues. DNA of the CDR3: TGTGCCAGCAGCTCACCACTGGGCAATTCACCCCTCCACTTT. Its protein product is CASSSPLGNSPLHF.

The chain recombines TRBV14 with TRBJ1-1; D call uncertain. The CDR3 covers 11 residues. Germline CDR1 reads SGHDN; CDR2 reads FVKESK. Trimming left V 0 bases short and J 10 bases short, with 6 bases between. CDR3 residues: CASSQEGAAFF. The DNA of the CDR3 is TGTGCCAGCAGCCAAGAAGGCGCAGCTTTCTTT.

The chain couples TRBV9 to TRBJ2-2; D assignment may be TRBD1 or TRBD2 (5 bases each). This CDR3 has 16 residues. The V and J ends lost 3 bases and 4 bases respectively, with 16 bases between them. Germline CDR1 is SGDLS and CDR2 is YYNGEE. This CDR3 is CASSAAGSGATGELFF. The CDR3 DNA follows: TGTGCCAGCAGCGCCGCGGGTTCCGGGGCCACCGGGGAGCTGTTTTTT.

The rearrangement uses TRBV27 and TRBJ2-1; D unresolved. Between the trimmed V and J ends, which lost 1 base and 5 bases, there was a span of 6 bases. Per germline, CDR1 MNHEY and CDR2 SMNVEV (reference sequence). The CDR3 consists of 13 residues. CDR3 sequence reads: CASSLYSNNEQFF. As DNA, the CDR3 is TGTGCCAGCAGTTTATACTCAAACAATGAGCAGTTCTTC.

The rearrangement links TRBV6-1 to TRBJ2-3; TRBD2 matches at 12 bases. Germline trimming cut 3 bases from V and 4 bases from J; bases unmatched to any gene: 5. The germline V gene has CDR1 MNHNS and CDR2 SASEGT. There are 16 residues in the CDR3. CDR3 amino acids: CASSEGRLAGADTQYF. The CDR3 DNA reads TGTGCCAGCAGTGAGGGTAGACTAGCGGGGGCAGATACGCAGTATTTT.

This clonotype has at least ten counts. The V call is TRBV19, the J call TRBJ1-2, with D unclear. V dropped 1 base and J dropped 4 bases, with 10 bases sitting between them. Germline assignment: CDR1 LNHDA and CDR2 SQIVND (reference sequence). The CDR3 loop spans 14 amino acids. Written as DNA, the CDR3 is TGTGCCAGTAGTATAGTATCGGATTCCTATGGCTACACCTTC. Amino acids: CASSIVSDSYGYTF.

The V call is TRBV15, the J call TRBJ2-6; 8 positions match TRBD1. The CDR3 is 16 residues long. Germline V CDR1 and CDR2: LNHNV, YYDKDF (reference sequence). After removal of 2 bases from V and 4 bases from J, the junction contained 4 bases not matched to a gene. Here the CDR3 reads CATSRQGATGANVLTF. CDR3 in DNA: TGTGCCACCAGCAGACAGGGGGCTACCGGGGCCAACGTCCTGACTTTC.

There are many counts of this clonotype. V and J are TRBV5-6 and TRBJ2-1; D remains unclear. The CDR3 spans 13 residues. Germline lookup yields CDR1 SGHDT and CDR2 YYEEEE. V was pared by 3 bases and J by 0 bases, with 4 bases between. This chain's CDR3 is CASSSGSYNEQFF. The CDR3 DNA reads TGTGCCAGCAGCTCCGGCTCCTACAATGAGCAGTTCTTC.

The genes are TRBV29-1 and TRBJ2-1, with 8 bases that match TRBD2. The CDR3 extends over 14 amino acids. Per germline, CDR1 SQVTM and CDR2 ANQGSEA. The ends lost 4 bases at V and 4 bases at J; junction bases unmatched: 6. CDR3 sequence (DNA): TGCAGCGTTGTTGGCGGGGGGCTATACAATGAGCAGTTCTTC. This sequence encodes CSVVGGGLYNEQFF.

The gene calls are TRBV19 and TRBJ2-1; TRBD1 aligns across 7 bases. This CDR3 is 15 amino acids long. With 5 bases clipped from V and 5 bases from J, the junction kept 9 bases outside the gene matches. Germline CDR1 reads LNHDA; CDR2 reads SQIVND (reference sequence). The CDR3 bases are TGTGCCAGTAGTCTATGGGACAGCGAAAACAATGAGCAGTTCTTC. Translated: CASSLWDSENNEQFF. The full variable domain, with the rest looked up from reference TRBV19 and TRBJ2-1, is DGGITQSPKYLFRKEGQNVTLSCEQNLNHDAMYWYRQDPGQGLRLIYYSQIVNDFQKGDIAEGYSVSREKKESFPLTVTSAQKNPTAFYLCASSLWDSENNEQFFGPGTRLTVL.

The V and J genes are TRBV11-2 and TRBJ2-7; unclear D gene. V lost 4 bases to trimming and J lost 0 bases, with 19 bases between them. The CDR3 has 17 amino acids. Germline values: CDR1 SGHAT, CDR2 FQNNGV. The CDR3 nucleotides are TGTGCCAGCAGCTACGAAAAATACCGGGCCCTCTCCTACGAGCAGTACTTC. It encodes CASSYEKYRALSYEQYF.

The table lists this clonotype with many counts. The chain joins TRBV28 to TRBJ2-7, with D unresolved. Trimming cost V 6 bases and J 3 bases, with 6 bases left between them. Germline CDR1 MDHEN, CDR2 SYDVKM. This CDR3 is 11 amino acids long. This chain's CDR3 is CASSPNYEQYF. DNA for the CDR3: TGTGCCAGCAGCCCAAACTACGAGCAGTACTTC. The variable domain in full, with the rest retrieved from reference TRBV28 and TRBJ2-7, is DVKVTQSSRYLVKRTGEKVFLECVQDMDHENMFWYRQDPGLGLRLIYFSYDVKMKEKGDIPEGYSVSREKKERFSLILESASTNQTSMYLCASSPNYEQYFGPGTRLTVT.